This passage covers 19 T cell receptor beta chains from one sample sequenced in a study of T cell responses to AZD1222 COVID-19 vaccine. The data were produced by immunoSEQ multiplex PCR, yet TCRdb's version contains in-frame clones alone and is incomplete. Of 200,000 or so clones in the sample, just over 90% are singletons; the top ten hold 0.95% to 1.1%. Sequences were derived from peripheral blood, sampled on day 0 of MenACWY control vaccination. These TCRs come from an adult in good health.

The CDR3 bases are TGTGCCAGCAGTTTTAGCGGGGTCGGCACAGATACGCAGTATTTT. It codes for CASSFSGVGTDTQYF. The rearrangement joins TRBV6-5 to TRBJ2-3, with TRBD2 matching over 8 bases. V dropped 4 bases and J dropped 1; count of bases not matched to a gene: 4. CDR3 length equals 15 residues. In germline, CDR1 is MNHEY, CDR2 SVGAGI.

The rearrangement joins TRBV3-1 (or the pseudogene TRBV3-2) to TRBJ1-3; D gene uncertain. This CDR3 spans 16 amino acids. Trimming stripped 5 bases from V and 0 bases from J, with 14 bases between. CDR1 is LGHDT and CDR2 is YNNKEL in the germline V gene (reference sequence). CDR3 sequence: CASSYLPPSSGNTIYF. The CDR3 nucleotides are TGTGCCAGCAGCTATCTCCCACCCTCCTCTGGAAACACCATATATTTT.

The chain links TRBV3-1 (or the pseudogene TRBV3-2) to TRBJ2-3; 12 positions match TRBD2. The CDR3 length is 18 residues. The V segment lost 0 bases and the J segment 2 bases; nucleotides outside the gene matches: 6. CDR1 is LGHDT and CDR2 is YNNKEL in the germline V gene (reference sequence). In DNA form, the CDR3 reads TGTGCCAGCAGCCAAGATTTAGCTAGCGGGGGGGTCACAGATACGCAGTATTTT. It yields the protein CASSQDLASGGVTDTQYF.

This clone was seen just once. The chain has TRBV6-1 and TRBJ1-5, with a weak D call TRBD1 (5 bases). Trimming took off 4 bases at V and 4 bases at J, with 17 bases between the two ends. The germline CDR1 and CDR2 sequences are MNHNS and SASEGT. This CDR3 is 16 amino acids long. CDR3 sequence (DNA): TGTGCCAGCAGTGCCGCCGCGCCCGGGGGGAATCAGCCCCAGCATTTT. Its protein is CASSAAAPGGNQPQHF.

The J gene is TRBJ2-2, the V gene TRBV2; unclear D gene. Trimming stripped 4 bases from V and 3 bases from J, with 6 bases between. Germline CDR1 is SNHLY and CDR2 is FYNNEI. This CDR3 spans 13 amino acids. CDR3 coding DNA: TGTGCCAGCAGTGTTAGGGACACCGGGGAGCTGTTTTTT. This codes for CASSVRDTGELFF.

This chain links TRBV6-5 with TRBJ1-1; 7 bases fit TRBD1. This CDR3 spans 15 amino acids. From germline, CDR1 is MNHEY and CDR2 SVGAGI. V lost 6 bases to trimming and J lost 4 bases; unmatched junction nucleotides: 11. The DNA for the CDR3 is TGTGCCAGCAGCTCTAGCACCGGGACAGCCACTGAAGCTTTCTTT. This sequence encodes CASSSSTGTATEAFF.

The rearrangement uses TRBV19 and TRBJ1-5; no clear D. V gave up 7 bases and J gave up 0 bases, with 13 bases separating them. Germline V gives CDR1 LNHDA, CDR2 SQIVND (reference sequence). The CDR3 totals 15 residues. This chain's CDR3 is CASTSTEVSNQPQHF. Written as DNA, the CDR3 is TGTGCCAGTACCTCGACGGAAGTTAGCAATCAGCCCCAGCATTTT.

The J gene is TRBJ2-1, the V gene TRBV3-1 (or the pseudogene TRBV3-2), with TRBD1 identical over 7 bases. Germline lookup yields CDR1 LGHDT and CDR2 YNNKEL (reference sequence). The CDR3 is 15 amino acids. The ends lost 4 bases at V and 3 bases at J; junction bases unmatched: 6. The CDR3 is CASSLTGARYNEQFF. The CDR3 DNA is TGTGCCAGCAGCCTCACAGGGGCGCGCTACAATGAGCAGTTCTTC.

V is TRBV15 and J is TRBJ1-4, with D uncertain. Germline CDR1 and CDR2: LNHNV and YYDKDF (reference sequence). Trimming stripped 4 bases from V and 4 bases from J, with 13 bases between. This CDR3 is 15 amino acids long. CDR3 residues: CATSTTRSVNEKLFF. The CDR3 DNA follows: TGTGCCACCAGCACGACTAGGAGTGTTAATGAAAAACTGTTTTTT. The whole variable domain, filled in from reference TRBV15 and TRBJ1-4, reads DAMVIQNPRYQVTQFGKPVTLSCSQTLNHNVMYWYQQKSSQAPKLLFHYYDKDFNNEADTPDNFQSRRPNTSFCFLDIRSPGLGDTAMYLCATSTTRSVNEKLFFGSGTQLSVL.

The chain has TRBV4-2 and TRBJ2-7; TRBD1 matches at 11 bases. Germline-derived CDR1 and CDR2 are LGHNA and YNFKEQ. The CDR3 totals 17 residues. The V and J ends lost 4 bases and 5 bases, in that order; junction bases with no gene match: 13. CDR3 residues: CASSRATTGQGGDEQYF. The CDR3 DNA reads as TGTGCCAGCAGCCGAGCGACGACGGGACAGGGGGGGGACGAGCAGTACTTC.

The chain combines TRBV10-1 with TRBJ1-2, with a tentative D call TRBD1 (5 bases). Germline V gene sequence: CDR1 WNHNN, CDR2 SYGVQD (reference sequence). The length of the CDR3 is 15 residues. The V and J ends lost 10 bases and 4 bases respectively, with 22 bases between them. The DNA of the CDR3 is TGCGCCATCAGGGCGGGGGGAGTAGGGGTCTATGGCTACACCTTC. Its protein is CAIRAGGVGVYGYTF.

In this sample, this clone turned up once. The rearrangement links TRBV7-8 to TRBJ1-4; D is ambiguous. CDR1 SGHVS and CDR2 FQNEAQ come from the germline V gene. The CDR3 has 13 residues. The V gene lost 4 bases and the J gene lost 7 bases, with 10 bases spanning the gap. CDR3 loop: CASSYGLGEKLFF. The CDR3 bases are TGTGCCAGCAGCTACGGTCTGGGTGAAAAACTGTTTTTT.

The chain joins TRBV29-1 to TRBJ1-2; TRBD1 aligns across 8 bases. The CDR3 is 15 amino acids. The germline CDR1 and CDR2 sequences are SQVTM and ANQGSEA. Unmatched junction bases numbered 8, after V lost 4 bases and J lost 1 base. The CDR3: CSVGGQGLYNYGYTF. The CDR3 DNA is TGCAGCGTTGGTGGACAGGGCCTTTATAACTATGGCTACACCTTC.

This chain joins TRBV19 and TRBJ2-2; possible D gene TRBD2, 6 bases. Per germline, CDR1 LNHDA and CDR2 SQIVND (reference sequence). Trimming shortened V by 7 bases and J by 0 bases, and 12 bases separated the two germline ends. The CDR3 covers 15 residues. CDR3 amino acids: CASTPSAPNTGELFF. Written as DNA, the CDR3 is TGTGCCAGTACTCCTAGCGCACCGAACACCGGGGAGCTGTTTTTT.

This clone was recorded only once. This chain uses TRBV7-2 with TRBJ2-7; D gene uncertain. The V and J ends lost 5 bases and 0 bases respectively, with 11 bases between them. The CDR3 has 14 residues. Germline V gene lookup returns CDR1 SGHTA and CDR2 FQGNSA. The CDR3 spells CASSPTRSSYEQYF. DNA of the CDR3: TGTGCCAGCAGCCCGACAAGGAGCTCCTACGAGCAGTACTTC. Filled out from reference TRBV7-2 and TRBJ2-7, the complete variable domain reads GAGVSQSPSNKVTEKGKDVELRCDPISGHTALYWYRQSLGQGLEFLIYFQGNSAPDKSGLPSDRFSAERTGGSVSTLTIQRTQQEDSAVYLCASSPTRSSYEQYFGPGTRLTVT.

The chain employs TRBV12-3 or TRBV12-4 and TRBJ2-1; 7 nucleotides align to TRBD2. The V and J ends lost 7 bases and 9 bases, in that order; junction bases with no gene match: 6. The CDR3 contains 12 residues. In DNA, the CDR3 is TGTGCCAGCACGGGGGGACCCACTGAGCAGTTCTTC. The encoded protein is CASTGGPTEQFF.

The chain carries TRBV29-1 and TRBJ2-7; D may be TRBD1 or TRBD2 (5 bases each). The length of the CDR3 is 12 residues. Trimming left V 4 bases short and J 1 base short, with 8 bases between. CDR1 SQVTM and CDR2 ANQGSEA come from the germline V gene. The CDR3 here is CSVVGGSYEQYF. In DNA, the CDR3 is TGCAGCGTTGTTGGGGGTTCCTACGAGCAGTACTTC.

The chain recombines TRBV25-1 with TRBJ2-5, with 7 bases aligning to TRBD2. The J segment lost 4 bases and the V segment lost 8 bases, leaving 10 bases of the junction unmatched. This CDR3 contains 14 residues. Germline V lookup: CDR1 MGHDK, CDR2 SYGVNS. CDR3 in DNA: TGTGCCAGCTCCCAGACTAGCTTATCAGAGACCCAGTACTTC. It is translated as CASSQTSLSETQYF.

V usage is TRBV18 and J usage is TRBJ1-3, with D tentatively TRBD1 (6 bases). The CDR3 loop spans 15 amino acids. Germline loops: CDR1 KGHSH, CDR2 LQKENI. Trimming pared 5 bases from V and 2 bases from J, leaving 13 bases between. The CDR3, as DNA: TGTGCCAGCTCAGAAGGGGGGCTGGCTGGAAACACCATATATTTT. Its translation: CASSEGGLAGNTIYF.